A selection of T cell receptor beta chains follows, all from one sample in a study of cytomegalovirus exposure and HLA in healthy donors. Libraries were prepared by immunoSEQ multiplex PCR; TCRdb keeps only in-frame clonotypes and omits some of them. In the table there are about 140,000 clones, 60% to 85% of which are singletons. The material sequenced was PBMCs. All receptors derive from a female donor in good health and CMV-seropositive. Each CDR3 is given with its conserved first and last residue. Each record gives: J gene, clone size, V gene, CDR3 length, D gene, CDR3 protein, CDR3 DNA. A D gene is named only where the DNA matches it firmly. The listing skips clone size in some rows; elsewhere it reads once, few, many or a size class.

j_call: TRBJ1-1
clone_size: -
v_call: TRBV10-1
cdr3_length: 14
d_call: -
cdr3_aa: CASSEARGSTEAFF
cdr3_nt: TGCGCCAGCAGTGAGGCCCGGGGAAGTACTGAAGCTTTCTTT

j_call: TRBJ2-1
clone_size: few
v_call: TRBV5-1
cdr3_length: 17
d_call: TRBD2
cdr3_aa: CASSYPPSGRARDEQFF
cdr3_nt: TGCGCCAGCAGTTACCCCCCTAGCGGGAGGGCCCGGGATGAGCAGTTCTTC

j_call: TRBJ1-5
clone_size: -
v_call: TRBV29-1
cdr3_length: 13
d_call: TRBD1
cdr3_aa: CSVGTGGDQPQHF
cdr3_nt: TGCAGCGTGGGGACAGGGGGGGATCAGCCCCAGCATTTT

j_call: TRBJ1-2
clone_size: -
v_call: TRBV10-3
cdr3_length: 14
d_call: -
cdr3_aa: CAISDGDLTDGYTF
cdr3_nt: TGTGCCATCAGTGATGGAGACCTTACTGATGGCTACACCTTC

j_call: TRBJ2-7
clone_size: -
v_call: TRBV29-1
cdr3_length: 13
d_call: TRBD2
cdr3_aa: CSASSGYSYEQYF
cdr3_nt: TGCAGCGCATCTAGCGGATACTCCTACGAGCAGTACTTC

j_call: TRBJ2-6
clone_size: -
v_call: TRBV15
cdr3_length: 18
d_call: TRBD1
cdr3_aa: CATSRDGTGYSGANVLTF
cdr3_nt: TGTGCCACCAGCAGAGATGGGACAGGATACTCTGGGGCCAACGTCCTGACTTTC

j_call: TRBJ1-5
clone_size: -
v_call: TRBV19
cdr3_length: 14
d_call: TRBD1
cdr3_aa: CASRQGGNNQPQHF
cdr3_nt: TGTGCCAGCAGACAGGGTGGGAACAATCAGCCCCAGCATTTT

j_call: TRBJ2-7
clone_size: -
v_call: TRBV6-6
cdr3_length: 15
d_call: TRBD1
cdr3_aa: CASSQSGQVSYEQYF
cdr3_nt: TGTGCCAGCAGTCAGTCGGGACAGGTCTCCTACGAGCAGTACTTC

j_call: TRBJ1-3
clone_size: few
v_call: TRBV5-6
cdr3_length: 16
d_call: -
cdr3_aa: CASSPRLDSSGNTIYF
cdr3_nt: TGTGCCAGCAGCCCCCGCCTGGACAGCTCTGGAAACACCATATATTTT

j_call: TRBJ2-1
clone_size: -
v_call: TRBV9
cdr3_length: 17
d_call: -
cdr3_aa: CASSANGRDTYYNEQFF
cdr3_nt: TGTGCCAGCAGCGCAAACGGACGGGACACCTACTACAATGAGCAGTTCTTC

j_call: TRBJ2-2
clone_size: -
v_call: TRBV18
cdr3_length: 16
d_call: -
cdr3_aa: CASSPPDRGLTGELFF
cdr3_nt: TGTGCCAGCTCACCACCCGACAGGGGACTAACCGGGGAGCTGTTTTTT

j_call: TRBJ1-2
clone_size: -
v_call: TRBV29-1
cdr3_length: 11
d_call: -
cdr3_aa: CSARGAGGYTF
cdr3_nt: TGCAGTGCCCGTGGGGCAGGTGGCTACACCTTC

j_call: TRBJ1-4
clone_size: few
v_call: TRBV7-9
cdr3_length: 14
d_call: -
cdr3_aa: CASSFDRRNEKLFF
cdr3_nt: TGTGCCAGCAGCTTTGACAGGAGGAATGAAAAACTGTTTTTT

j_call: TRBJ2-1
clone_size: -
v_call: TRBV19
cdr3_length: 14
d_call: TRBD1
cdr3_aa: CASSTDRVYNEQFF
cdr3_nt: TGTGCCAGTAGTACAGACAGGGTTTACAATGAGCAGTTCTTC

j_call: TRBJ2-7
clone_size: -
v_call: TRBV11-2
cdr3_length: 15
d_call: TRBD2
cdr3_aa: CASSYGSAGLLEQYF
cdr3_nt: TGTGCCAGCAGCTATGGGTCAGCGGGACTCCTCGAGCAGTACTTC

j_call: TRBJ1-3
clone_size: once
v_call: TRBV7-9
cdr3_length: 12
d_call: -
cdr3_aa: CASGGGGNTIYF
cdr3_nt: TGTGCCAGCGGAGGTGGTGGAAACACCATATATTTT

j_call: TRBJ1-2
clone_size: -
v_call: TRBV20-1
cdr3_length: 11
d_call: -
cdr3_aa: CRPQGDYGYTF
cdr3_nt: TGCAGGCCCCAAGGGGACTATGGCTACACCTTC

j_call: TRBJ2-7
clone_size: -
v_call: TRBV12-2
cdr3_length: 13
d_call: -
cdr3_aa: CASRSTRGHEQYF
cdr3_nt: TGTGCAAGTCGCTCGACTAGGGGGCACGAGCAGTACTTC

j_call: TRBJ2-2
clone_size: -
v_call: TRBV6-5
cdr3_length: 13
d_call: -
cdr3_aa: CASSSGTTGELFF
cdr3_nt: TGTGCCAGCAGCTCCGGGACTACCGGGGAGCTGTTTTTT

j_call: TRBJ2-4
clone_size: -
v_call: TRBV7-9
cdr3_length: 18
d_call: TRBD2
cdr3_aa: CASSLGTSGGVAKNIQYF
cdr3_nt: TGTGCCAGCAGCTTAGGGACTAGCGGGGGGGTGGCCAAAAACATTCAGTACTTC

j_call: TRBJ2-2
clone_size: -
v_call: TRBV7-6
cdr3_length: 14
d_call: -
cdr3_aa: CASSSQPGGGELFF
cdr3_nt: TGTGCCAGCAGCTCACAACCCGGGGGCGGGGAGCTGTTTTTT

j_call: TRBJ2-7
clone_size: once
v_call: TRBV4-1
cdr3_length: 17
d_call: TRBD2
cdr3_aa: CASSQGLAGVESYEQYF
cdr3_nt: TGCGCCAGCAGCCAAGGCCTAGCGGGAGTTGAATCCTACGAGCAGTACTTC

j_call: TRBJ1-2
clone_size: -
v_call: TRBV5-4
cdr3_length: 13
d_call: -
cdr3_aa: CASSLGLEDGYTF
cdr3_nt: TGTGCCAGCAGCTTAGGACTAGAGGATGGCTACACCTTC

j_call: TRBJ2-7
clone_size: few
v_call: TRBV28
cdr3_length: 14
d_call: TRBD1
cdr3_aa: CASGLYRGRDEQYF
cdr3_nt: TGTGCCAGCGGCCTATACAGGGGTAGAGACGAGCAGTACTTC

j_call: TRBJ2-1
clone_size: -
v_call: TRBV10-1
cdr3_length: 20
d_call: TRBD2
cdr3_aa: CASSPNPGLAGGPSYNEQFF
cdr3_nt: TGCGCCAGCAGTCCGAACCCTGGACTAGCGGGGGGTCCCTCCTACAATGAGCAGTTCTTC

j_call: TRBJ1-4
clone_size: -
v_call: TRBV2
cdr3_length: 13
d_call: -
cdr3_aa: CASTRQVNEKLFF
cdr3_nt: TGTGCCAGCACTAGACAGGTGAATGAAAAACTGTTTTTT